The clone carrying this TCR beta chain was seen only a few times. The antigen remains undetermined. This record comes from a study of early T cells in non-severe SARS-CoV-2 infection. Study details: From unsorted whole blood, bulk RNA was sequenced, and the chains remained unpaired.

Overall study results and limits: The study's VDJdb matching favored anti-spike CD8 responses and missed private and CD4 specificities.

Unique molecular identifiers tagged individual cDNA molecules. From the 5' RACE reads, TCRdb called clonotypes with MiXCR, one entry per CDR3 protein. Seen here are tens of thousands of distinct CDR3 sequences, 9.5% to 15% observed once, and the top ten hold 1.1%. The specimen sequenced was whole blood. The TCR comes from an adult who was a healthcare worker with PCR-confirmed SARS-CoV-2 infection or an uninfected control (not recorded which).

CDR3 sequence: CASSFGSSNTEAFF. CDR3 nucleotide sequence: TGTGCCAGCAGTTTCGGGAGTTCGAACACTGAAGCTTTCTTT. The V gene is TRBV12-3 or TRBV12-4, the J gene TRBJ1-1, with D hard to call. The CDR3 sequence is 14 residues long. V shed 3 bases and J shed 1 base, with 9 bases lying between them.